One and the same sample provided the 21 T cell receptor beta chains below, sequenced in a study of T cell clonality in common variable immunodeficiency. Study results and limitations: Reportedly, TCR beta sequences from common variable immunodeficiency showed fewer deletions and N-nucleotide insertions.

No antigen has been assigned to these receptors. The method was immunoSEQ multiplex PCR; TCRdb's version includes in-frame clones alone and lacks a portion of them. This sample has 25,000 or so clones, each found more than once. Sequencing was performed on peripheral blood mononuclear cells. These receptors all come from a human donor with common variable immunodeficiency.

This clone was detected many times. The sequence runs out 3 residues before the end of the CDR3; the remainder is reconstructed from the germline J gene. The V gene is TRBV5-1, the J gene TRBJ2-5, with D possibly matching TRBD1 (5 bases). V gave up 5 bases and J gave up 1 base, with 18 bases separating them. Per germline, CDR1 SGHRS and CDR2 YFSETQ. The CDR3 loop spans 16 amino acids. CDR3 sequence reads: CASRIMPAGLQETQYF. The DNA read from the CDR3 is TGCGCCAGCAGAATAATGCCTGCAGGGCTCCAAGAGACC.

This clone has at least ten counts. The CDR3 end lies 3 residues beyond the end of the read and is filled in from the germline J gene. The chain is built from TRBV20-1 and TRBJ2-7; 9 positions match TRBD1. From germline, CDR1 is DFQATT and CDR2 SNEGSKA (reference sequence). Trimming removed 0 bases from V and 2 bases from J; junction bases left unmatched: 5. The CDR3 runs 15 residues. CDR3 amino acids: CSARDPGQGPYEQYF. CDR3 DNA, as far as it was read: TGCAGTGCTAGAGATCCGGGACAGGGACCCTACGAG.

This clone was counted only a few times. Partial CDR3 DNA: TGTGCCAGCAGCCTACTAGGGGGTGGTGATACG. The encoded protein is CASSLLGGGDT. The entire CDR3 reads CASSLLGGGDTQYF. The rearrangement uses TRBV11-2 and TRBJ2-3, with D tentatively TRBD1 (6 bases). The CDR3 extends 3 residues past the end of the read, so its final part is completed from the germline J gene. Germline V lookup: CDR1 SGHAT, CDR2 FQNNGV. The CDR3 extends over 14 amino acids. V lost 5 bases to trimming and J lost 6 bases, with 15 bases between them.

As concerns this clone: Sequencing ends 3 residues short of the CDR3 end; the germline J gene provides the rest. Other DNA sequences in this specimen translate into the identical CDR3. The gene calls are TRBV6-2 or TRBV6-3 and TRBJ2-7; the match to TRBD2 covers 9 bases. The trim removed 6 bases at V and 4 bases at J, leaving 10 bases unmatched. Germline CDR1 is MNHEY and CDR2 is SVGEGT. The CDR3 extends over 15 amino acids. CDR3: CASRLPSSGAYEQYF. The covered CDR3 bases are TGTGCCAGCAGACTCCCATCTAGCGGGGCGTACGAG.

At least ten counts were recorded for this clone. The CDR3 end falls 3 residues outside the read, so it is completed with the germline J gene. The V gene is TRBV29-1, the J gene TRBJ2-1, with 10 bases lining up with TRBD2. The CDR3 loop spans 15 amino acids. CDR1 SQVTM and CDR2 ANQGSEA come from the germline V gene. V dropped 7 bases and J dropped 0; count of bases not matched to a gene: 6. CDR3 bases read: TGCAGCGCATCCGGGACTAGCGTCTCCTACAATGAG. This sequence encodes CSASGTSVSYNE. The full CDR3 reads CSASGTSVSYNEQFF.

Points on this clone: The read terminates 3 residues before the CDR3 end, so the remaining end is supplied by the germline J gene. The rearrangement links TRBV30 to TRBJ1-3; a possible D gene is TRBD1 (6 bases). Trimming shortened V by 4 bases and J by 4 bases, and 8 bases separated the two germline ends. Germline V gives CDR1 GTSNPN, CDR2 SVGIG (reference sequence). This CDR3 comprises 12 residues. The CDR3 sequence: CAWTRGGNTIYF. The covered CDR3 bases are TGTGCCTGGACTAGGGGGGGAAACACC.

This clone was recorded at least ten times. The CDR3 is cut off 3 residues early in the read; its end comes from the germline J gene. The V call is TRBV28, the J call TRBJ1-2; D gene ambiguous. V lost 3 bases and J lost 7, with 12 bases in between. Germline V gives CDR1 MDHEN, CDR2 SYDVKM. This CDR3 is built from 13 residues. Incomplete CDR3 DNA: TGTGCCAGCAGTTTTCCGGGGAGGAGTGGC. Its protein product is CASSFPGRSG. The CDR3 reads in full as CASSFPGRSGYTF.

Concerning this clone: Coverage ceases 3 residues before the CDR3 finishes, and the germline J gene fills in the end. This chain links TRBV20-1 with TRBJ2-7; the D gene is possibly TRBD2 (6 bases). V dropped 2 bases and J dropped 4 bases, with 15 bases sitting between them. Germline CDR1 DFQATT, CDR2 SNEGSKA (reference sequence). CDR3 length: 14 amino acids. CDR3 DNA, as far as it was read: TGCAGTGCTAGACAGCGGGCAGGAAGGTACGAG. It specifies CSARQRAGRYE. The whole CDR3 protein is CSARQRAGRYEQYF.

About this clone itself: The CDR3 extends 3 residues past the end of the read, so its final part is completed from the germline J gene. The chain joins TRBV5-6 to TRBJ2-7, with 8 bases aligning to TRBD2. CDR3 length equals 14 residues. The V and J ends lost 4 bases and 1 base, in that order; junction bases with no gene match: 4. Germline lookup yields CDR1 SGHDT and CDR2 YYEEEE. The covered CDR3 bases are TGTGCCAGCAGCCGCCGGGGGGGATCCTACGAG. This translates into CASSRRGGSYE. The whole CDR3 is CASSRRGGSYEQYF.

This clone was seen repeatedly, ten times or more. The CDR3 end is not reached by the read, which stops 3 residues before it; the germline J gene fills it in. The V and J genes are TRBV5-1 and TRBJ2-3, with 16 nucleotides matching TRBD2. The V gene's germline CDR1 is SGHRS and CDR2 YFSETQ. Unmatched junction bases numbered 8, after V lost 0 bases and J lost 4 bases. The CDR3 sequence is 19 residues long. The covered CDR3 bases are TGCGCCAGCAGCTTGGATCCGGCCGGGACTAGCGGGGGGGCAGATACG. This codes for CASSLDPAGTSGGADT. The CDR3 in full is CASSLDPAGTSGGADTQYF.

This clone has at least ten counts. CDR3: CASSLGQGIDEQYF. The part of the CDR3 DNA that was read is TGTGCCAGCAGCTTAGGTCAGGGTATCGACGAG. The rearrangement joins TRBV7-9 to TRBJ2-7, with D tentatively TRBD1 (5 bases). The CDR3 end is not reached by the read, which stops 3 residues before it; the germline J gene fills it in. Germline V gives CDR1 SEHNR, CDR2 FQNEAQ (reference sequence). The CDR3 is 14 amino acids. V was cut by 1 base and J by 5 bases, with 12 bases left in between.

This clone has ten or more counts. From the germline J gene comes the end of the CDR3, since the read stops 3 residues before it. At the DNA level, this CDR3 is encoded by other sequences in the same sample as well. The chain uses TRBV11-2 and TRBJ2-2; 7 nucleotides match TRBD1. V trimming: 5 bases; J trimming: 6 bases; junction bases outside the gene matches: 3. In germline, CDR1 is SGHAT, CDR2 FQNNGV. This CDR3 comprises 13 residues. The part of the CDR3 DNA that was read is TGTGCCAGCAGCGCAACAGGGGCCGGGGAG. This translates into CASSATGAGE. The whole CDR3 protein reads CASSATGAGELFF.

About this clone itself: The read halts 3 residues ahead of the CDR3 end, with the missing end drawn from the germline J gene. V and J are TRBV18 and TRBJ2-1; tentatively, D is TRBD1 (5 bases). This CDR3 contains 15 residues. CDR1 KGHSH and CDR2 LQKENI come from the germline V gene. V gave up 6 bases and J gave up 7 bases, with 19 bases separating them. Partial CDR3 DNA: TGTGCCAGCTCGCAGAGACAGAAGAGAAGGAATGAG. Protein: CASSQRQKRRNE. The whole CDR3 protein reads CASSQRQKRRNEQFF.

This clone was seen many times. The CDR3 goes on 3 residues after the read ends, and that part is filled in from the germline J gene. The gene calls are TRBV27 and TRBJ2-7, with D maybe TRBD2 (5 bases). The CDR3 is 15 amino acids. Germline assignment: CDR1 MNHEY and CDR2 SMNVEV (reference sequence). V was clipped by 5 bases and J by 0 bases, with 14 bases between them. The CDR3 here is CASSINGLVSYEQYF. The sequenced CDR3 bases are TGTGCCAGCAGTATAAACGGACTCGTCTCCTACGAG.

This clone came up many times. Partial CDR3 DNA: TGCAGTGCTAGTCCTGCCGGGGATTCACCC. Its protein product is CSASPAGDSP. The complete CDR3 reads CSASPAGDSPLHF. This chain joins TRBV20-1 and TRBJ1-6; D is ambiguous. Read sequence stops 3 residues before the CDR3 end, and the germline J gene provides the missing end. The CDR3 totals 13 residues. Trimming shortened V by 3 bases and J by 8 bases, and 11 bases separated the two germline ends. CDR1 is DFQATT and CDR2 is SNEGSKA in the germline V gene (reference sequence).

This clone was seen repeatedly, ten times or more. The CDR3 here is CASSPGTAPPHYTF. The CDR3 bases that were read are TGTGCCAGCTCACCTGGGACAGCCCCCCCTCAC. V is TRBV18 and J is TRBJ1-2; 7 bases match TRBD1. The read halts 3 residues ahead of the CDR3 end, with the missing end drawn from the germline J gene. This CDR3 contains 14 residues. Germline assignment: CDR1 KGHSH and CDR2 LQKENI.

This clone showed up many times. The read ends 3 residues early relative to the CDR3; the germline J gene fills the gap. This rearrangement joins TRBV14 to TRBJ2-3; the match to TRBD1 covers 8 bases. J was trimmed by 0 bases and V by 0 bases; bases with no gene match: 11. The V gene's germline CDR1 is SGHDN and CDR2 FVKESK. The CDR3 runs 19 residues. The part of the CDR3 DNA that was read is TGTGCCAGCAGCCAAGAAGTAGCCCGGACAGGGCGAAGCACAGATACG. Encoded protein: CASSQEVARTGRSTDT. The CDR3 in full is CASSQEVARTGRSTDTQYF.

This clone was observed many times. The CDR3 end lies 3 residues beyond the end of the read and is filled in from the germline J gene. The chain joins TRBV29-1 to TRBJ2-3, with D possibly matching TRBD2 (6 bases). CDR3 length: 13 amino acids. Germline V gene lookup returns CDR1 SQVTM and CDR2 ANQGSEA. The V end lost 4 bases, the J end lost 2 bases, and 10 bases lay between the germline ends. CDR3 sequence: CSVGGEDTDTQYF. Partial CDR3 DNA: TGCAGCGTTGGGGGGGAGGACACAGATACG.

This clone was observed many times. With the read ending 3 residues before the CDR3 end, the germline J gene is used to fill in that end. This rearrangement joins TRBV2 to TRBJ1-1; D call uncertain. V lost 3 bases and J 3 bases, leaving 11 bases between the germline ends. This CDR3 has 14 residues. Germline V gene data show CDR1 as SNHLY and CDR2 as FYNNEI. The CDR3 loop reads CASSDLGLDTEAFF. The sequenced part of the CDR3 DNA is TGTGCCAGCAGTGATCTGGGCCTTGACACTGAA. Using reference TRBV2 and TRBJ1-1 for the parts outside the CDR3, the full variable domain is EPEVTQTPSHQVTQMGQEVILRCVPISNHLYFYWYRQILGQKVEFLVSFYNNEISEKSEIFDDQFSVERPDGSNFTLKIRSTKLEDSAMYFCASSDLGLDTEAFFGQGTRLTVV.

Remarks on this clone: Sequencing ends 3 residues short of the CDR3 end; the germline J gene provides the rest. The chain combines TRBV20-1 with TRBJ2-5, with D maybe TRBD2 (6 bases). V lost 5 bases to trimming and J lost 1 base, with 20 bases between them. CDR3 length: 16 amino acids. Germline V lookup: CDR1 DFQATT, CDR2 SNEGSKA (reference sequence). CDR3 in amino acids: CSAPPRLVGFQETQYF. CDR3 bases read: TGCAGTGCTCCACCTCGACTAGTCGGCTTCCAAGAGACC.

This clone was detected ten times or more. The read ends 3 residues shy of where the CDR3 ends; the end is completed using the germline J gene. The chain employs TRBV29-1 and TRBJ2-3; TRBD2 is a possible D gene (7 bases). The germline gives CDR1 SQVTM, CDR2 ANQGSEA. The CDR3 has 15 residues. Deletions cut 3 bases from V and 6 bases from J, with 19 bases between. The sequenced part of the CDR3 DNA is TGCAGCGTTGATCAGCGGGACGGGGGGCGTGATACG. Its translation: CSVDQRDGGRDT. From start to end, the CDR3 is CSVDQRDGGRDTQYF.